The 25 T cell receptor beta chains below come from one sample, sequenced in a study of blood T cell repertoires in COVID-19. Measured with immunoSEQ multiplex PCR; TCRdb has only the in-frame clones, and not every one. The sample contains under 300,000 clones, around 87% of which appear only once. Input material: PBMCs or T cells enriched from blood (not recorded which). The receptors originated from a woman in her twenties or thirties with acute COVID-19.

This chain connects TRBV2 to TRBJ2-3; unclear D gene. The length of the CDR3 is 11 residues. CDR1 SNHLY and CDR2 FYNNEI come from the germline V gene. Trimming removed 7 bases from V and 10 bases from J, with 12 bases in between. The DNA of the CDR3 is TGTGCCAGCAATATAGCCCCCGCGCAGTATTTT. This sequence encodes CASNIAPAQYF.

The chain uses TRBV24-1 and TRBJ1-2, with D perhaps matching TRBD1 (6 bases). The CDR3 runs to 14 residues. Trimming stripped 5 bases from V and 4 bases from J, with 13 bases between. Germline loops: CDR1 KGHDR, CDR2 SFDVKD. This chain's CDR3 is CATSAPGVSYGYTF. In nucleotides, the CDR3 is TGTGCCACCAGTGCTCCAGGGGTGAGCTATGGCTACACCTTC.

This clone was seen just once. This CDR3 is also generated by other DNA sequences in the sample. CDR3 bases: TGTGCCAGTAGTATAGAGACTAGCGGGACCTACGAGCAGTACTTC. This encodes CASSIETSGTYEQYF. This rearrangement joins TRBV19 to TRBJ2-7; TRBD2 agrees at 11 bases. Germline values: CDR1 LNHDA, CDR2 SQIVND (reference sequence). This CDR3 is 15 amino acids long. Trimming removed 0 bases from V and 2 bases from J; junction bases left unmatched: 0.

Notes on this clone: The identical CDR3 is also encoded by other nucleotide sequences in the sample. The chain uses TRBV20-1 and TRBJ2-5, with D unclear. V was trimmed by 3 bases and J by 2 bases, leaving 7 bases between them. The CDR3 is made up of 12 amino acids. Per germline, CDR1 DFQATT and CDR2 SNEGSKA (reference sequence). Here the CDR3 reads CSASLRQETQYF. Here the CDR3 DNA reads TGCAGTGCTAGTCTACGGCAAGAGACCCAGTACTTC.

This clone has more than one count but fewer than ten. The chain carries TRBV27 and TRBJ2-5; 7 bases match TRBD1. CDR3 length: 18 amino acids. Unmatched junction bases numbered 17, after V lost 2 bases and J lost 5 bases. Germline loops: CDR1 MNHEY, CDR2 SMNVEV (reference sequence). CDR3 residues: CASSLGPGTESFGETQYF. The CDR3 DNA reads TGTGCCAGCAGTTTAGGGCCCGGGACAGAATCTTTCGGGGAGACCCAGTACTTC.

The chain carries TRBV15 and TRBJ1-1; D uncertain. The length of the CDR3 is 13 residues. The V gene lost 2 bases and the J gene lost 1 base, with 5 bases spanning the gap. Germline V gives CDR1 LNHNV, CDR2 YYDKDF (reference sequence). CDR3: CATSRPGNTEAFF. The CDR3 region has the DNA TGTGCCACCAGCAGACCAGGGAACACTGAAGCTTTCTTT.

V is TRBV7-8 and J is TRBJ2-1; 8 bases map to TRBD1. Trimming removed 5 bases from V and 3 bases from J; junction bases left unmatched: 9. Germline CDR1 reads SGHVS; CDR2 reads FQNEAQ. CDR3 length: 16 amino acids. CDR3 protein: CASSIPQGVLYNEQFF. CDR3 DNA sequence: TGTGCCAGCAGCATACCACAGGGGGTACTCTACAATGAGCAGTTCTTC.

The V call is TRBV28, the J call TRBJ1-2; D unresolved. The CDR3 has 12 amino acids. V was cut by 7 bases and J by 3 bases, with 9 bases left in between. Per the germline V gene, CDR1 is MDHEN and CDR2 is SYDVKM. For the CDR3, the DNA is TGTGCCAGCACCGAAGTAGACTATGGCTACACCTTC. It codes for CASTEVDYGYTF.

This clone came up many times. In DNA, the CDR3 is TGTGCCAGCAGCTTAGATCCTAGTCTAGATACGCAGTATTTT. As protein: CASSLDPSLDTQYF. The chain employs TRBV7-2 and TRBJ2-3, with unresolved D. Trimming took off 1 base at V and 5 bases at J, with 10 bases between the two ends. CDR3 length: 14 amino acids. From germline, CDR1 is SGHTA and CDR2 FQGNSA.

This clone appeared a single time. Mismatch with germline at one junction end may stem from a read error. This chain connects TRBV12-3 or TRBV12-4 to TRBJ1-2, with a possible D match to TRBD1 (5 bases). The CDR3 sequence is 10 residues long. The CDR3 protein is CASTGRGLAF. Here the CDR3 DNA reads TGTGCCAGCACGGGTCGGGGACTTGCCTTC.

The genes are TRBV7-2 and TRBJ2-1, with 10 bases that match TRBD1. CDR1 is SGHTA and CDR2 is FQGNSA in the germline V gene. CDR3 length: 15 amino acids. V was clipped by 5 bases and J by 6 bases; unmatched bases: 7. In DNA, the CDR3 is TGTGCCAGCAGCCCTAGGGACAGGGGAGGCAATGAGCAGTTCTTC. Amino acid sequence: CASSPRDRGGNEQFF.

CDR3 DNA: TGCAGCGCCGGGGGGGGCCACTCTGGAAACACCATATATTTT. Its translation is CSAGGGHSGNTIYF. V and J are TRBV29-1 and TRBJ1-3; tentative D call: TRBD1 (6 bases). V was cut by 7 bases and J by 0 bases, with 13 bases left in between. This CDR3 is 14 amino acids long. Germline V CDR1 and CDR2: SQVTM, ANQGSEA.

Points on this clone: The sample holds other DNA sequences that translate to the same CDR3. The chain is built from TRBV2 and TRBJ2-2; 8 bases match TRBD1. V shed 6 bases and J 0 bases; nucleotides not matched to a gene: 0. Per the germline V gene, CDR1 is SNHLY and CDR2 is FYNNEI. The CDR3 totals 14 residues. CDR3 protein: CASRQGANTGELFF. CDR3 DNA: TGTGCCAGCAGACAGGGGGCGAACACCGGGGAGCTGTTTTTT.

The chain links TRBV27 to TRBJ2-7, with D possibly TRBD2 on 6 matching bases. Trimming cost V 5 bases and J 3 bases, with 14 bases left between them. The CDR3 is 14 amino acids. Germline V gene sequence: CDR1 MNHEY, CDR2 SMNVEV (reference sequence). The CDR3 protein is CASSTNLDYYEQYF. Here the CDR3 DNA reads TGTGCCAGCAGTACAAACTTGGACTACTACGAGCAGTACTTC.

This sequence joins TRBV29-1 and TRBJ1-1, with TRBD1 matching over 8 bases. The germline CDR1 and CDR2 sequences are SQVTM and ANQGSEA. The CDR3 extends over 15 amino acids. Germline trimming cut 0 bases from V and 6 bases from J; bases unmatched to any gene: 9. CDR3 region: CSVEDEGQGRPEAFF. The CDR3 nucleotides read TGCAGCGTTGAAGATGAAGGACAGGGAAGGCCTGAAGCTTTCTTT.

The chain uses TRBV5-4 and TRBJ2-1; 7 positions match TRBD2. V was clipped by 5 bases and J by 5 bases; unmatched bases: 10. The germline V gene has CDR1 SGHNT and CDR2 YYREEE (reference sequence). The CDR3 is 15 residues long. CDR3 sequence: CASSKMGGKNNEQFF. In DNA, the CDR3 is TGTGCCAGCAGTAAGATGGGAGGGAAGAACAATGAGCAGTTCTTC.

This clone came up a few times. This chain's CDR3 is CASSPPNPTGSGDGYTF. The CDR3, as DNA: TGTGCCAGCTCACCACCGAACCCGACAGGGTCAGGTGATGGCTACACCTTC. The chain carries TRBV18 and TRBJ1-2, with TRBD1 matching 7 bases. With 0 bases clipped from V and 6 bases from J, the junction kept 13 bases outside the gene matches. The germline CDR1 and CDR2 sequences are KGHSH and LQKENI. The CDR3 has 17 residues.

The chain is built from TRBV6-6 and TRBJ1-5; D unresolved. V lost 6 bases, J lost 3 bases, and 15 bases lay in between. From germline, CDR1 is MNHNY and CDR2 SVGAGI (reference sequence). The CDR3 totals 15 residues. The CDR3 DNA follows: TGTGCCAGCAGGGCCCCCGGGGATCTCAATCAGCCCCAGCATTTT. Protein: CASRAPGDLNQPQHF.

The chain joins TRBV21-1 to TRBJ2-5; the table assigns TRBD1, which was not confirmed against the DNA. TRBV21-1 counts as a pseudogene. The CDR3 extends over 16 amino acids. The CDR3 DNA reads TGTGCCAGCAGCAAAGGGGAGGACAGGGGGCAAGAGACCCAGTACTTC. This translates into CASSKGEDRGQETQYF.

This clone occurred a few times. This chain uses TRBV11-2 with TRBJ1-1, with D unresolved. CDR1 and CDR2 from the germline V gene are SGHAT and FQNNGV. This CDR3 is built from 13 residues. V dropped 0 bases and J dropped 13 bases, with 15 bases sitting between them. The CDR3: CASSLDLAAGRFF. CDR3 in DNA: TGTGCCAGCAGCTTAGATTTGGCGGCTGGTCGTTTCTTT.

This sequence joins TRBV5-1 and TRBJ2-3; TRBD2 aligns across 14 bases. The CDR3 length is 16 residues. The germline CDR1 and CDR2 sequences are SGHRS and YFSETQ. V shed 0 bases and J 5 bases; nucleotides not matched to a gene: 2. This chain's CDR3 is CASSLAGTSGGDTQYF. CDR3 coding DNA: TGCGCCAGCAGCTTGGCCGGGACTAGCGGGGGAGATACGCAGTATTTT. The whole variable domain, filled in from reference TRBV5-1 and TRBJ2-3, reads KAGVTQTPRYLIKTRGQQVTLSCSPISGHRSVSWYQQTPGQGLQFLFEYFSETQRNKGNFPGRFSGRQFSNSRSEMNVSTLELGDSALYLCASSLAGTSGGDTQYFGPGTRLTVL.

This clone has a single count. The genes are TRBV5-1 and TRBJ2-2; maybe TRBD1 (5 bases). The germline V gene has CDR1 SGHRS and CDR2 YFSETQ. The ends were cut back, 0 bases at V and 3 bases at J, with 9 bases in the middle. The CDR3 sequence is 15 residues long. The CDR3 sequence is CASSLATGDTGELFF. In DNA, the CDR3 is TGCGCCAGCAGCTTGGCCACAGGAGACACCGGGGAGCTGTTTTTT.

CDR3 sequence reads: CSAGGQSSYEQYF. The CDR3, as DNA: TGCAGCGCCGGGGGACAGAGCTCCTACGAGCAGTACTTC. The gene calls are TRBV29-1 and TRBJ2-7; a weak D match, TRBD1 (7 bases). The ends were cut back, 7 bases at V and 0 bases at J, with 13 bases in the middle. CDR3 size: 13 residues. Germline CDR1 and CDR2: SQVTM and ANQGSEA.

The rearrangement joins TRBV5-4 to TRBJ1-2; 8 bases align to TRBD1. The germline CDR1 and CDR2 sequences are SGHNT and YYREEE (reference sequence). This CDR3 has 14 amino acids. Germline trimming cut 2 bases from V and 0 bases from J; bases unmatched to any gene: 0. The CDR3 reads CASSLQGANYGYTF. As DNA, the CDR3 is TGTGCCAGCAGCTTACAGGGGGCTAACTATGGCTACACCTTC.

The chain joins TRBV5-4 to TRBJ1-3; possibly TRBD1 for D (6 bases). The CDR3 is 15 residues long. Trimming removed 0 bases at V and 4 bases at J, with 11 bases between. Looked up from germline, CDR1 is SGHNT and CDR2 is YYREEE (reference sequence). In DNA form, the CDR3 reads TGTGCCAGCAGCTTGGATCAGGGGTCCGGAAACACCATATATTTT. Translating gives CASSLDQGSGNTIYF.